Only a few counts were recorded for the clone carrying this T cell receptor (beta chain). The CDR3 runs to 15 residues. Germline V gives CDR1 SGHRS, CDR2 YFSETQ. After removal of 0 bases from V and 4 bases from J, the junction contained 4 bases not matched to a gene. This specimen belongs to a study of blood T cells in healthy people across ages. It was with a sample-barcoded 5' primer and a J-beta primer mix that a second PCR of roughly 6 to 12 cycles was run. TCRdb analysed the 5' RACE reads with MiXCR anew, one entry per CDR3 protein. The repertoire has hundreds of thousands of distinct CDR3 sequences, approximately 49% of them found once; the top ten carry 30% to 40%.

The V and J genes are TRBV5-1 and TRBJ1-5, with 7 positions matching TRBD1. The clonotype comes from a woman between 55 and 75 years old in good health. What was sequenced was blood. CDR3 residues: CASSLGAGGNQPQHF. For the CDR3, the DNA is TGCGCCAGCAGCTTGGGGGCAGGGGGTAATCAGCCCCAGCATTTT.